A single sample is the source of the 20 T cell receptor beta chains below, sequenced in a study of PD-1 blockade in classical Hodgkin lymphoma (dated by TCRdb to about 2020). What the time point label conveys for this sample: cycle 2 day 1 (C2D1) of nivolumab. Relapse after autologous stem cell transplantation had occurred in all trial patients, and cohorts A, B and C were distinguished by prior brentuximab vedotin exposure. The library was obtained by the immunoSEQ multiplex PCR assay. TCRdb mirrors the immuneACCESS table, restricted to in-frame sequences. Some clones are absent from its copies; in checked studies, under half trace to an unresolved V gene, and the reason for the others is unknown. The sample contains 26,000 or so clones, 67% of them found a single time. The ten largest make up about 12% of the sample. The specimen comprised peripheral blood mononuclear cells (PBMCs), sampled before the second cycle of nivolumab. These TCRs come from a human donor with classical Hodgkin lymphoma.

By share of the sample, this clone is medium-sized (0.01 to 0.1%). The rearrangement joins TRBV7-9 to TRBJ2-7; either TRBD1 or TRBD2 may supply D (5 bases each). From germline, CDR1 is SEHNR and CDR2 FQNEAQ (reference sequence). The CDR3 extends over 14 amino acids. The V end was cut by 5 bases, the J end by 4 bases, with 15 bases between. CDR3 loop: CASSPRGPRYEQYF. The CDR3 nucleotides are TGTGCCAGCAGCCCACGGGGCCCCCGATACGAGCAGTACTTC.

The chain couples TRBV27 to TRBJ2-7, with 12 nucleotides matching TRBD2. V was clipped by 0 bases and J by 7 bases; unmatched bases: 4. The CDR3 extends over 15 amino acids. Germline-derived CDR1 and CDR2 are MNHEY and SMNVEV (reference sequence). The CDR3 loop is CASSLSVGLAGEQYF. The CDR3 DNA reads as TGTGCCAGCAGTTTATCGGTAGGACTAGCGGGGGAGCAGTACTTC.

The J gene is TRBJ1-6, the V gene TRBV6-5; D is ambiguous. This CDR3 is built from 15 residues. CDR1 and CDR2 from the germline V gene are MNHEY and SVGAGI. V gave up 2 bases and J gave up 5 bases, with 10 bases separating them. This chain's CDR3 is CASSYAGMNNSPLHF. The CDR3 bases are TGTGCCAGCAGTTACGCTGGGATGAATAATTCACCCCTCCACTTT.

CDR3 sequence: CSVDRGSCGANVLTF. CDR3 nucleotide sequence: TGCAGCGTTGACAGGGGGTCTTGTGGGGCCAACGTCCTGACTTTC. The V call is TRBV29-1, the J call TRBJ2-6; 7 bases are a match to TRBD1. J lost 3 bases, V lost 3 bases, and 5 bases had no gene match. The CDR3 length is 15 residues. Germline CDR1 SQVTM, CDR2 ANQGSEA.

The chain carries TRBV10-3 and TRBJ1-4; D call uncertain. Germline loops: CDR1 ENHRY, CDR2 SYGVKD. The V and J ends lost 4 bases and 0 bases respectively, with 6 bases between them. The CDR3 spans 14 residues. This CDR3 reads CAISGGSTNEKLFF. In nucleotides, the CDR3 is TGTGCCATCAGTGGTGGCTCAACTAATGAAAAACTGTTTTTT.

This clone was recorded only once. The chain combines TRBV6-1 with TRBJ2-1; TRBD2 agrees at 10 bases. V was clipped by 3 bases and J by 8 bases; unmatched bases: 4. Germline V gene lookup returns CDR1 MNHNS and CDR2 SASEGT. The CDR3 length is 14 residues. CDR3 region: CASSDPGLAHEQFF. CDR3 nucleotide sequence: TGTGCCAGCAGTGATCCGGGACTAGCGCATGAGCAGTTCTTC.

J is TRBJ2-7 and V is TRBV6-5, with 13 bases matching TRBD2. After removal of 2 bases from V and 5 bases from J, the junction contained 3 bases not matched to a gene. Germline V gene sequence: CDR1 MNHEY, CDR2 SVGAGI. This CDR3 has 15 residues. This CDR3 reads CASSYRGLAGNEQYF. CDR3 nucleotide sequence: TGTGCCAGCAGTTACAGGGGACTAGCGGGAAACGAGCAGTACTTC.

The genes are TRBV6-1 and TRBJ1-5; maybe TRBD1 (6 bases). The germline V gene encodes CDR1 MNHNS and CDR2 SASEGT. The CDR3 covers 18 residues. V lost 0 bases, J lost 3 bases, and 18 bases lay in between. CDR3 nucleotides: TGTGCCAGCAGTGAAGCCATTGGAGTGTGGGGGGCCAATCAGCCCCAGCATTTT. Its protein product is CASSEAIGVWGANQPQHF.

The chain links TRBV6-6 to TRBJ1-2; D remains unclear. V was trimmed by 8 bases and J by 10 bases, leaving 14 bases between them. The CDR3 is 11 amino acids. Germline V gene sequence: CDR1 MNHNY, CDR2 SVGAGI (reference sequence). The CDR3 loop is CASSPGKDYTF. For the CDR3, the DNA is TGTGCCAGCTCCCCGGGGAAGGACTACACCTTC.

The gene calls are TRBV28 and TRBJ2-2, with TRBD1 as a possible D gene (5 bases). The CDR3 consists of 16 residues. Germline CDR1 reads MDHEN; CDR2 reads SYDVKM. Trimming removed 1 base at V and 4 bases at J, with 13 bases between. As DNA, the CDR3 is TGTGCCAGCAGTTTATCTCGGCCAGGGCCCACCGGGGAGCTGTTTTTT. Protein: CASSLSRPGPTGELFF.

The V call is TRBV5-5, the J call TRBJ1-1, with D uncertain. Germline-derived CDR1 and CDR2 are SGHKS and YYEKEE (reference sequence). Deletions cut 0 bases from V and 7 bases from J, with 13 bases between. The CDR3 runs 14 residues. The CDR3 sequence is CASSLEPKSGEAFF. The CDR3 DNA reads TGTGCCAGCAGCTTGGAACCGAAGTCCGGTGAAGCTTTCTTT. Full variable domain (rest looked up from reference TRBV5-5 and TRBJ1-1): DAGVTQSPTHLIKTRGQQVTLRCSPISGHKSVSWYQQVLGQGPQFIFQYYEKEERGRGNFPDRFSARQFPNYSSELNVNALLLGDSALYLCASSLEPKSGEAFFGQGTRLTVV.

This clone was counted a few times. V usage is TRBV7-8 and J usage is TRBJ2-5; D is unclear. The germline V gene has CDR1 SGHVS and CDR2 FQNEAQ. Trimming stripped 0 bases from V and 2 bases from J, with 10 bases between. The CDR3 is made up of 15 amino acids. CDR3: CASSLAFAAQETQYF. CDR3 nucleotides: TGTGCCAGCAGCTTAGCGTTTGCAGCTCAAGAGACCCAGTACTTC.

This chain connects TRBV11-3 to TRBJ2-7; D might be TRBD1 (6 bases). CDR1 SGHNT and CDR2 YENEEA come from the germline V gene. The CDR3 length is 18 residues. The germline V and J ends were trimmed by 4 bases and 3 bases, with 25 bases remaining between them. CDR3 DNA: TGTGCCAGCAGCTCAGAGGGGGTGCGCAGGGAGAGGTTCTACGAGCAGTACTTC. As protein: CASSSEGVRRERFYEQYF.

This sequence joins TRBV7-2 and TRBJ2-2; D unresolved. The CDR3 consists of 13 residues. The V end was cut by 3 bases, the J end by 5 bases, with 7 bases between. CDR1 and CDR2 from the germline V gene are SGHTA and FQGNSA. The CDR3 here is CASSFSRTGELFF. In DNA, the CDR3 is TGTGCCAGCAGCTTCTCGAGGACCGGGGAGCTGTTTTTT.

The CDR3 DNA follows: TGTGCCAGCAGCTGGGCGGGGGCAACTATCTCTGGAAACACCATATATTTT. It translates to CASSWAGATISGNTIYF. The V call is TRBV5-6, the J call TRBJ1-3; the D gene is possibly TRBD1 (6 bases). The CDR3 is 17 residues long. With 3 bases removed from V and 0 bases from J, the gap between germline ends came to 16 bases. CDR1 and CDR2 from the germline V gene are SGHDT and YYEEEE.

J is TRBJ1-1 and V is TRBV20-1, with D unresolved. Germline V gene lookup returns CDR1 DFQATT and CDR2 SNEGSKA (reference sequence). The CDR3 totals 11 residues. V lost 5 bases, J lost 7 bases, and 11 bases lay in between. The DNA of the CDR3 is TGCAGTGCTCTTCGGGGTCATGAAGCTTTCTTT. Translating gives CSALRGHEAFF.

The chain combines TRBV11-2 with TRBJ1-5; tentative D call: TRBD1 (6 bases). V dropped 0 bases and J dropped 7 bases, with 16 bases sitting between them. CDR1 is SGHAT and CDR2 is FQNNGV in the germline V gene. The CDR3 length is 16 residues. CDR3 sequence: CASSLDLRGASQPQHF. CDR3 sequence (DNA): TGTGCCAGCAGCTTAGATTTACGGGGGGCCAGCCAGCCCCAGCATTTT.

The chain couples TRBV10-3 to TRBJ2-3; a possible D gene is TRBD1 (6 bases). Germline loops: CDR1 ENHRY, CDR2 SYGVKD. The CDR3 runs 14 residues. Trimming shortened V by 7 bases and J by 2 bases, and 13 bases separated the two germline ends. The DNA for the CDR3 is TGTGCCATCACCCGGACAGAGTACACAGATACGCAGTATTTT. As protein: CAITRTEYTDTQYF.

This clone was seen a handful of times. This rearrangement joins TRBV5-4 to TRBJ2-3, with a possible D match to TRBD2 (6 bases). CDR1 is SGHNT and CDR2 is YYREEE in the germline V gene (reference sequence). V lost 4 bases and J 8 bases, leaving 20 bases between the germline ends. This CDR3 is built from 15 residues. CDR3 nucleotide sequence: TGTGCCAGCAGCCAACGGGACTGGGGCATTGGTACGCAGTATTTT. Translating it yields CASSQRDWGIGTQYF.

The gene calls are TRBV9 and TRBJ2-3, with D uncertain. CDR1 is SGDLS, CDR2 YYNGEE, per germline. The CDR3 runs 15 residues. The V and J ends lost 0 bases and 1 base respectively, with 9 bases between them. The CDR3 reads CASSVALYGTDTQYF. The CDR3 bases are TGTGCCAGCAGCGTAGCACTTTATGGCACAGATACGCAGTATTTT.